The 6 T cell receptor beta chains given below trace back to one sample, sequenced in a study of blood T cell repertoires in COVID-19. Sequencing was performed with immunoSEQ multiplex PCR; in TCRdb, only in-frame clones are kept and a portion is missing. Counted here are 150,000 to 200,000 clones, around three quarters occurring once; the ten biggest clones make up roughly 17%. Sequencing was done on a sample of PBMCs or T cells enriched from blood (not recorded which). These receptor sequences come from a woman in her forties or fifties with acute COVID-19.

The V call is TRBV19, the J call TRBJ1-3; possibly TRBD1 for D (5 bases). Germline V lookup: CDR1 LNHDA, CDR2 SQIVND (reference sequence). This CDR3 contains 15 residues. The V end lost 8 bases, the J end lost 3 bases, and 17 bases lay between the germline ends. The chain's CDR3 is CASAPGGGLGNTIYF. The CDR3 bases are TGTGCCAGTGCCCCAGGCGGGGGACTTGGAAACACCATATATTTT.

The rearrangement joins TRBV19 to TRBJ1-1; 7 bases are a match to TRBD1. V was clipped by 11 bases and J by 1 base; unmatched bases: 19. Germline values: CDR1 LNHDA, CDR2 SQIVND (reference sequence). This CDR3 spans 17 amino acids. CDR3 region: CASRGQELSPGNTEAFF. CDR3 coding DNA: TGTGCCTCTCGTGGACAGGAGCTTTCTCCGGGGAACACTGAAGCTTTCTTT.

The chain uses TRBV6-1 and TRBJ2-5; 7 nucleotides align to TRBD2. This CDR3 has 14 amino acids. Per germline, CDR1 MNHNS and CDR2 SASEGT. J lost 5 bases, V lost 1 base, and 4 bases had no gene match. CDR3 nucleotide sequence: TGTGCCAGCAGTGAAGGGGGGGGTGTTGAGACCCAGTACTTC. This gives the protein CASSEGGGVETQYF.

The chain couples TRBV9 to TRBJ1-3, with no clear D. Germline V gives CDR1 SGDLS, CDR2 YYNGEE. V lost 1 base, J lost 8 bases, and 19 bases lay in between. The CDR3 runs 16 residues. The CDR3 coding sequence is TGTGCCAGCAGCGTACGTCCGACCTCGACTTGGGACACCATATATTTT. Its protein product is CASSVRPTSTWDTIYF.

This clone was counted a few times. The V call is TRBV7-9, the J call TRBJ2-3; TRBD1 matches 9 bases. The germline CDR1 and CDR2 sequences are SEHNR and FQNEAQ (reference sequence). This CDR3 has 15 amino acids. V shed 2 bases and J 5 bases; nucleotides not matched to a gene: 5. The chain's CDR3 is CASSLTGGGGDTQYF. For the CDR3, the DNA is TGTGCCAGCAGCTTAACAGGGGGCGGTGGAGATACGCAGTATTTT.

The CDR3 here is CASSPVESPLHF. The CDR3, as DNA: TGTGCCAGCAGCCCCGTCGAGTCACCCCTCCACTTT. V is TRBV7-9 and J is TRBJ1-6; unclear D gene. The V gene lost 5 bases and the J gene lost 10 bases, with 9 bases spanning the gap. CDR1 is SEHNR, CDR2 FQNEAQ, per germline (reference sequence). This CDR3 contains 12 residues.